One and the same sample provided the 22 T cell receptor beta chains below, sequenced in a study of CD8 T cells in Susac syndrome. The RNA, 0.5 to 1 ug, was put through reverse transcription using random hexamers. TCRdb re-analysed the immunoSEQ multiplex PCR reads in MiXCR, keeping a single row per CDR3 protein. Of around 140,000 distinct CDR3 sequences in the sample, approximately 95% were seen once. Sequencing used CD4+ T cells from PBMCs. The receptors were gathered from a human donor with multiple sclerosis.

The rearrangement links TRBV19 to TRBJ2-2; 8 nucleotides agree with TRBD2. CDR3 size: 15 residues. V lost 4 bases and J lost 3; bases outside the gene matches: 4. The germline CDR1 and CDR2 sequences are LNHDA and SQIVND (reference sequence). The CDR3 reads CASSKTSGYTGELFF. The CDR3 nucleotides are TGTGCCAGTAGTAAAACTAGCGGCTACACCGGGGAGCTGTTTTTT.

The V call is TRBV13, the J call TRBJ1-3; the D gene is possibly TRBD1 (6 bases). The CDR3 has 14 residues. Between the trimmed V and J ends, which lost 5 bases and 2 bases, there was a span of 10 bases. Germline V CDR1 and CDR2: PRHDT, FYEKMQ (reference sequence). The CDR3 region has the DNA TGTGCCAGCAGCCAAACAGGGACTGGAAACACCATATATTTT. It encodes CASSQTGTGNTIYF.

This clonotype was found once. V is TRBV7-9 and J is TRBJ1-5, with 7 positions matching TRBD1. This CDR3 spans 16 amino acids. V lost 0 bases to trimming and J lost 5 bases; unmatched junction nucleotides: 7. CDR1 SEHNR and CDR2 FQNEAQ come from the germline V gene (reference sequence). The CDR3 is CASSLAGRGYDQPQHF. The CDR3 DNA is TGTGCCAGCAGCTTAGCGGGCAGGGGGTACGATCAGCCCCAGCATTTT.

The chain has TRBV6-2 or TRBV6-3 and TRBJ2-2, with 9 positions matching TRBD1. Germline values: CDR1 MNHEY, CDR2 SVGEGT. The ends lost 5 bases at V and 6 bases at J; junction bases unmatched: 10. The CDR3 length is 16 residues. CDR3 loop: CASSGLGTGISGELFF. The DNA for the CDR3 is TGTGCCAGCAGTGGCCTCGGGACAGGGATCTCCGGGGAGCTGTTTTTT.

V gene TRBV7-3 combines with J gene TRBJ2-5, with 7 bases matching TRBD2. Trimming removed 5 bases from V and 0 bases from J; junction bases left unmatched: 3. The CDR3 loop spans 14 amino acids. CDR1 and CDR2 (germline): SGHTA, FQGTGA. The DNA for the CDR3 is TGTGCCAGCAGCCCCACTAGCGACCAAGAGACCCAGTACTTC. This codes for CASSPTSDQETQYF.

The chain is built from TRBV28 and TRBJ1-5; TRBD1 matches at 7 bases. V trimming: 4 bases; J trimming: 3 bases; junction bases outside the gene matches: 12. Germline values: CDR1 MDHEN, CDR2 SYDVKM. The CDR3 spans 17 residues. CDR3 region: CASSSRGGGLSNQPQHF. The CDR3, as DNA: TGTGCCAGCAGTTCCAGGGGGGGCGGTTTGTCCAATCAGCCCCAGCATTTT.

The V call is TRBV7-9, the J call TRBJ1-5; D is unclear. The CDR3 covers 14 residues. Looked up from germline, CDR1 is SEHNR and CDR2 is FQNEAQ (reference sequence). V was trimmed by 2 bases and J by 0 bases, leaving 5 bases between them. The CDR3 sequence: CASSLSYSNQPQHF. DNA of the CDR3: TGTGCCAGCAGCTTATCGTATAGCAATCAGCCCCAGCATTTT.

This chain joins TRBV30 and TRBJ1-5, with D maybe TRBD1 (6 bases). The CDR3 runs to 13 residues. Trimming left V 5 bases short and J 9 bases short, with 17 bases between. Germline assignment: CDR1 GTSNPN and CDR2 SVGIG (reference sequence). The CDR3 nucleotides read TGTGCCTGGGACGAACAGGGCCGAGGGCCCCAGCATTTT. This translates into CAWDEQGRGPQHF.

As DNA, the CDR3 is TGTGCCAGCTGGGCCGGGGTGGGAACGTCTCCCCAGCATTTT. Its protein is CASWAGVGTSPQHF. The rearrangement links TRBV27 to TRBJ1-5; D is undetermined. This CDR3 is 14 amino acids long. The V end was cut by 8 bases, the J end by 10 bases, with 21 bases between. CDR1 is MNHEY, CDR2 SMNVEV, per germline (reference sequence).

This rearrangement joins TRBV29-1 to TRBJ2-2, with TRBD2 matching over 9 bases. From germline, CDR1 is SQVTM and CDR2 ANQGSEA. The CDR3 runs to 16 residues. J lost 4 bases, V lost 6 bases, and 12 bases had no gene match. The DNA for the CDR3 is TGCAGCGTACTGAATGGGCTAGCGGGGAGCACCGGGGAGCTGTTTTTT. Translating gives CSVLNGLAGSTGELFF.

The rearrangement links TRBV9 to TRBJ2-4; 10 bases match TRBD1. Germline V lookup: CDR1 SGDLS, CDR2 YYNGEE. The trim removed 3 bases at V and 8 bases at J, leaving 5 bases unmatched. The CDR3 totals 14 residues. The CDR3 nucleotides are TGTGCCAGCAGCGCAGGACAGGGGGTTGACATTCAGTACTTC. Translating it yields CASSAGQGVDIQYF. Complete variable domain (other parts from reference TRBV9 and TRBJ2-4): DSGVTQTPKHLITATGQRVTLRCSPRSGDLSVYWYQQSLDQGLQFLIQYYNGEERAKGNILERFSAQQFPDLHSELNLSSLELGDSALYFCASSAGQGVDIQYFGAGTRLSVL.

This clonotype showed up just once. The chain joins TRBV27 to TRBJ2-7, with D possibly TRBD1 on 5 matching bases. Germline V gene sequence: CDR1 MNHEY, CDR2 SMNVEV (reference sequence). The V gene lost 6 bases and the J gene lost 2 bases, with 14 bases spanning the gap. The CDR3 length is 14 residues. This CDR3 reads CASSPTQGPYEQYF. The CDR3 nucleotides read TGTGCCAGCAGCCCGACCCAGGGCCCCTACGAGCAGTACTTC.

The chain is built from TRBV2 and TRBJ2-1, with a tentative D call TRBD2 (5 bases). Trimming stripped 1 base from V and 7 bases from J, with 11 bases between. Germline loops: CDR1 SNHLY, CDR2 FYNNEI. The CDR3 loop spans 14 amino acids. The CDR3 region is CASSEGDYGNEQFF. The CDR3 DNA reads TGTGCCAGCAGTGAAGGAGACTACGGGAATGAGCAGTTCTTC.

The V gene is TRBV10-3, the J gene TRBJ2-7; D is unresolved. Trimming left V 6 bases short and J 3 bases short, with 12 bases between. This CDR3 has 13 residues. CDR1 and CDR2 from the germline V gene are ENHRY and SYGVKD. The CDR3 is CAIRAGQLYEQYF. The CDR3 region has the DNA TGTGCCATCAGGGCAGGCCAACTCTACGAGCAGTACTTC.

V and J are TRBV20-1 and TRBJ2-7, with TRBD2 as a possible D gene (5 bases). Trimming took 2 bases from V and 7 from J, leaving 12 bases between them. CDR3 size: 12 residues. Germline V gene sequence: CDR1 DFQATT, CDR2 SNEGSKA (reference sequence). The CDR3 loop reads CSARPGLGEQYF. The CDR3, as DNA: TGCAGTGCTAGACCTGGACTCGGGGAGCAGTACTTC.

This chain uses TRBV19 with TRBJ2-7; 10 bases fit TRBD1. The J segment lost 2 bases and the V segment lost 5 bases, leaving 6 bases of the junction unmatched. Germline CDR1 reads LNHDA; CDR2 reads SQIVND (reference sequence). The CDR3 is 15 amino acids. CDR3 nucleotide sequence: TGTGCCAGTAGTCCCGCGGGACAGGGGACCTACGAGCAGTACTTC. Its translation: CASSPAGQGTYEQYF.

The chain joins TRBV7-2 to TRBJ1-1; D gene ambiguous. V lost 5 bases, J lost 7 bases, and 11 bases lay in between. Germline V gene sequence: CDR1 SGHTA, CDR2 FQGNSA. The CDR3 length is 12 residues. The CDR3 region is CASSHLGIEAFF. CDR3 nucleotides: TGTGCCAGCAGCCATTTGGGGATTGAAGCTTTCTTT. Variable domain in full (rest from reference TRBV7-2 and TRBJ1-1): GAGVSQSPSNKVTEKGKDVELRCDPISGHTALYWYRQSLGQGLEFLIYFQGNSAPDKSGLPSDRFSAERTGGSVSTLTIQRTQQEDSAVYLCASSHLGIEAFFGQGTRLTVV.

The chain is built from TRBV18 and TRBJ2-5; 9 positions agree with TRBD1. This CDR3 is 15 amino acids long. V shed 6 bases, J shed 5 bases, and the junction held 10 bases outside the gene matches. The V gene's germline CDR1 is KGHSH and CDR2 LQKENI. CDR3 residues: CASSRGTGTGETQYF. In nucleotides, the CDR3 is TGTGCCAGCTCCCGCGGAACCGGGACAGGGGAGACCCAGTACTTC.

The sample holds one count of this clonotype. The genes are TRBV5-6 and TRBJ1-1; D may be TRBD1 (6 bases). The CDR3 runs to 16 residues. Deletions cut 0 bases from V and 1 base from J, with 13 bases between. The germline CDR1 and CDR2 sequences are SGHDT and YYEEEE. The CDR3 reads CASSLAGGPGNTEAFF. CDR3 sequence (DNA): TGTGCCAGCAGCTTGGCGGGGGGCCCCGGGAACACTGAAGCTTTCTTT.

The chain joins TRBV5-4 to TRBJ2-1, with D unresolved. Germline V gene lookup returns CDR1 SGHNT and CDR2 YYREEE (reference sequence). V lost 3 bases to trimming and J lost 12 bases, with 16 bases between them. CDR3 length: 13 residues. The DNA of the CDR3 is TGTGCCAGCAGCTCGACAAGATTGGCGCTGCAGTTCTTC. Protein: CASSSTRLALQFF.

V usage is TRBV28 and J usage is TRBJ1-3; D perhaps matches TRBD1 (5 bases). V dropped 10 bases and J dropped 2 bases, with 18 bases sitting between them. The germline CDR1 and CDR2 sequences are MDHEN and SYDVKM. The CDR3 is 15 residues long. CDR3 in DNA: TGTGCCACGAATGCTCGGAGAGGGGCTGGAAACACCATATATTTT. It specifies CATNARRGAGNTIYF.

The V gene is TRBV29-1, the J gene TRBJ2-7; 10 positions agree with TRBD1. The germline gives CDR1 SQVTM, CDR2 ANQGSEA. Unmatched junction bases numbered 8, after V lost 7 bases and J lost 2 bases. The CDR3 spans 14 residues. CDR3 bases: TGCAGCGCTGGTCCGGGACAGGGGACCTACGAGCAGTACTTC. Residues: CSAGPGQGTYEQYF.